This T cell receptor (beta chain) derives from a study of monozygotic twins with inflammatory bowel disease. Broader study findings: Twins classed as concordant or discordant showed no difference in repertoire similarity, possibly from limited power.

Looked up from germline, CDR1 is SGHRS and CDR2 is YFSETQ. The CDR3 is 17 residues long. Per TCR library, 3,500 to 4,000 ng of total RNA was used. TCRalpha and TCRbeta cDNA went through two nested PCRs of around 15 and 10 cycles. TCRdb reanalyzed the 5' RACE reads and collapses them to one entry per CDR3 protein, without DNA. The table lists around 100,000 distinct CDR3 sequences, with approximately 1.8% in the top ten. Worth noting for this clonotype: Its target is not known.

The sequencing input was blood. The sequence was obtained from a human donor with ulcerative colitis or Crohn's disease, or a healthy co-twin of an affected twin (not recorded which). V gene TRBV5-1 combines with J gene TRBJ2-7; there is no DNA to check the TCRdb D call of TRBD2. The CDR3 sequence is CASSLGMDSGISYEQYF.